One and the same sample provided the 32 T cell receptor beta chains below, sequenced in a study of cytomegalovirus exposure and HLA in healthy donors. Sequencing used immunoSEQ multiplex PCR; TCRdb keeps in-frame clones, though not all of them. The profile covers about 160,000 clones, with just under 90% appearing a single time and about 9.4% taken by the ten largest. Sequenced sample: PBMCs. The receptors shown here come from a woman between 18 and 30 years old in good health and CMV-seropositive.

This clone appeared once. The J gene is TRBJ1-1, the V gene TRBV2, with D possibly matching TRBD1 (5 bases). Looked up from germline, CDR1 is SNHLY and CDR2 is FYNNEI. The CDR3 totals 14 residues. Trimming removed 1 base at V and 3 bases at J, with 9 bases between. CDR3 sequence reads: CASSEDRRDTEAFF. The CDR3 nucleotides read TGTGCCAGCAGTGAAGACAGGCGAGACACTGAAGCTTTCTTT. The whole variable domain, filled in from reference TRBV2 and TRBJ1-1, reads EPEVTQTPSHQVTQMGQEVILRCVPISNHLYFYWYRQILGQKVEFLVSFYNNEISEKSEIFDDQFSVERPDGSNFTLKIRSTKLEDSAMYFCASSEDRRDTEAFFGQGTRLTVV.

On this clone: The junction and the germline gene differ at one end; a read error may be behind it. In DNA form, the CDR3 reads TGTGCTAGCAGCGCGACAGCGAACACCGGGGAGCTGTTTTTT. Translating gives CASSATANTGELFF. The chain combines TRBV7-7 with TRBJ2-2, with D perhaps TRBD1 (5 bases). The CDR3 consists of 14 residues. Germline V gives CDR1 SSHAT, CDR2 FNYEAQ (reference sequence). Complete variable domain (other parts from reference TRBV7-7 and TRBJ2-2): GAGVSQSPRYKVTKRGQDVTLRCDPISSHATLYWYQQALGQGPEFLTYFNYEAQPDKSGLPSDRFSAERPEGSISTLTIQRTEQRDSAMYRCASSATANTGELFFGEGSRLTVL.

The rearrangement links TRBV6-1 to TRBJ2-5, with 9 positions matching TRBD2. The CDR3 has 14 amino acids. The J segment lost 5 bases and the V segment lost 4 bases, leaving 5 bases of the junction unmatched. Germline CDR1 reads MNHNS; CDR2 reads SASEGT. The CDR3 reads CASSGGRATETQYF. The CDR3 DNA sequence: TGTGCCAGCAGTGGCGGGAGGGCCACGGAGACCCAGTACTTC.

The J gene is TRBJ1-1, the V gene TRBV7-3; D remains unclear. CDR1 is SGHTA and CDR2 is FQGTGA in the germline V gene. V was clipped by 1 base and J by 7 bases, with 10 bases between them. The CDR3 has 13 residues. The CDR3 region is CASSLIQTSEAFF. As DNA, the CDR3 is TGTGCCAGCAGCTTAATACAGACAAGTGAAGCTTTCTTT.

DNA of the CDR3: TGTGCCAGCAGAACCGGACGGGGCTATGGCTACACCTTC. Residues: CASRTGRGYGYTF. The J gene is TRBJ1-2, the V gene TRBV5-6; D remains unclear. Germline lookup yields CDR1 SGHDT and CDR2 YYEEEE. The V gene lost 5 bases and the J gene lost 4 bases, with 12 bases spanning the gap. CDR3 length: 13 amino acids.

The chain combines TRBV6-5 with TRBJ2-7; no reliable D call. This CDR3 spans 13 amino acids. The germline CDR1 and CDR2 sequences are MNHEY and SVGAGI. V shed 1 base and J shed 3 bases, with 7 bases lying between them. The CDR3 spells CASSYLAFYEQYF. DNA of the CDR3: TGTGCCAGCAGTTACTTAGCCTTCTACGAGCAGTACTTC.

This chain connects TRBV28 to TRBJ1-2; D possibly corresponds to TRBD1 (5 bases). The germline V and J ends were trimmed by 5 bases and 3 bases, with 19 bases remaining between them. The CDR3 runs 16 residues. Germline V gene lookup returns CDR1 MDHEN and CDR2 SYDVKM. The CDR3 here is CASSPQVGQGHYGYTF. The DNA of the CDR3 is TGTGCCAGCAGTCCGCAGGTGGGGCAGGGTCACTATGGCTACACCTTC.

This sequence joins TRBV6-5 and TRBJ2-7, with D possibly TRBD2 on 6 matching bases. The V gene lost 6 bases and the J gene lost 3 bases, with 15 bases spanning the gap. There are 14 residues in the CDR3. From germline, CDR1 is MNHEY and CDR2 SVGAGI. This CDR3 reads CASSLRESGYEQYF. Written as DNA, the CDR3 is TGTGCCAGCAGCCTACGGGAGTCAGGCTACGAGCAGTACTTC.

The chain employs TRBV25-1 and TRBJ2-7; 11 nucleotides line up with TRBD2. The V segment lost 2 bases and the J segment 4 bases; nucleotides outside the gene matches: 4. CDR1 is MGHDK and CDR2 is SYGVNS in the germline V gene. CDR3 length: 15 amino acids. The CDR3 sequence is CASSERLAGMYEQYF. The CDR3 nucleotides are TGTGCCAGCAGTGAAAGACTAGCGGGGATGTACGAGCAGTACTTC.

The chain employs TRBV18 and TRBJ2-1, with TRBD1 matching 7 bases. The CDR3 spans 12 residues. The germline V gene encodes CDR1 KGHSH and CDR2 LQKENI. V dropped 8 bases and J dropped 7; count of bases not matched to a gene: 5. The CDR3 spells CASTSRGNEQFF. In DNA form, the CDR3 reads TGTGCCAGCACGAGCAGGGGGAATGAGCAGTTCTTC.

The V call is TRBV6-6, the J call TRBJ1-3; TRBD1 is a possible D gene (5 bases). The CDR3 spans 16 residues. The germline V and J ends were trimmed by 6 bases and 0 bases, with 15 bases remaining between them. Germline CDR1 is MNHNY and CDR2 is SVGAGI (reference sequence). DNA for the CDR3: TGTGCCAGCAGGGGATGGACACAGACCTCTGGAAACACCATATATTTT. Protein product: CASRGWTQTSGNTIYF.

This rearrangement joins TRBV30 to TRBJ2-5; D gene uncertain. CDR3 length: 13 amino acids. V gave up 1 base and J gave up 7 bases, with 13 bases separating them. Germline-derived CDR1 and CDR2 are GTSNPN and SVGIG (reference sequence). The CDR3 coding sequence is TGTGCCTGGAGTGCGGGTCAAAAGGCGACCCAGTACTTC. It yields the protein CAWSAGQKATQYF.

The chain links TRBV5-1 to TRBJ1-4; D is ambiguous. This CDR3 contains 15 residues. Trimming cost V 4 bases and J 8 bases, with 18 bases left between them. From germline, CDR1 is SGHRS and CDR2 YFSETQ. CDR3 protein: CASSRGEGSREKLFF. CDR3 DNA sequence: TGCGCCAGCAGCCGAGGCGAAGGAAGTAGGGAAAAACTGTTTTTT.

The genes are TRBV7-2 and TRBJ2-2, with TRBD1 as a possible D gene (8 bases). Germline CDR1 is SGHTA and CDR2 is FQGNSA. The V and J ends lost 5 bases and 4 bases respectively, with 14 bases between them. The CDR3 extends over 15 amino acids. This chain's CDR3 is CASSITGGGTGELFF. CDR3 DNA: TGTGCCAGCAGCATCACAGGGGGGGGCACCGGGGAGCTGTTTTTT.

The sample holds one count of this clone. The rearrangement uses TRBV13 and TRBJ2-1; TRBD2 matches at 7 bases. Trimming took 1 base from V and 6 from J; bases not matched to a gene: 6. This CDR3 has 15 residues. From germline, CDR1 is PRHDT and CDR2 FYEKMQ (reference sequence). The CDR3: CASSLEAGAGNEQFF. The CDR3 bases are TGTGCCAGCAGCTTAGAGGCGGGAGCGGGCAATGAGCAGTTCTTC.

This sequence joins TRBV10-1 and TRBJ2-3; 7 nucleotides agree with TRBD2. Per the germline V gene, CDR1 is WNHNN and CDR2 is SYGVQD (reference sequence). Unmatched junction bases numbered 6, after V lost 0 bases and J lost 0 bases. This CDR3 is 17 amino acids long. DNA for the CDR3: TGCGCCAGCAGTGAGTCGGGGACTACCTATAGCACAGATACGCAGTATTTT. Translating it yields CASSESGTTYSTDTQYF.

V gene TRBV29-1 combines with J gene TRBJ2-5; D gene unclear. Per germline, CDR1 SQVTM and CDR2 ANQGSEA. The CDR3 length is 12 residues. The ends were cut back, 6 bases at V and 5 bases at J, with 13 bases in the middle. CDR3 DNA: TGCAGCGTCAAAGCTAGTGGGGAGACCCAGTACTTC. This codes for CSVKASGETQYF.

The J gene is TRBJ2-5, the V gene TRBV4-3; D ambiguous. Germline CDR1 and CDR2: LGHNA and YSLEER. Trimming took 0 bases from V and 5 from J, leaving 16 bases between them. This CDR3 is 16 amino acids long. Here the CDR3 reads CASSQDLLAGKETQYF. CDR3 nucleotides: TGCGCCAGCAGCCAAGATTTATTGGCAGGAAAGGAGACCCAGTACTTC.

The V call is TRBV6-6, the J call TRBJ2-2, with 10 bases aligning to TRBD2. The CDR3 runs to 15 residues. V shed 4 bases, J shed 4 bases, and the junction held 3 bases outside the gene matches. Germline loops: CDR1 MNHNY, CDR2 SVGAGI (reference sequence). CDR3 nucleotides: TGTGCCAGCAGTTTAGCGGGAGGACCCACCGGGGAGCTGTTTTTT. Protein: CASSLAGGPTGELFF.

This sequence joins TRBV6-5 and TRBJ2-1; 7 bases match TRBD2. Germline values: CDR1 MNHEY, CDR2 SVGAGI. Losses at the gene ends were 6 bases for V and 7 bases for J; bases not matched to a gene: 12. The CDR3 is 15 amino acids. The CDR3 nucleotides read TGTGCCAGCAGCCTAGGGAGGGCCTATGGTAATGAGCAGTTCTTC. Protein: CASSLGRAYGNEQFF.

J is TRBJ2-7 and V is TRBV9, with 11 bases lining up with TRBD2. Germline assignment: CDR1 SGDLS and CDR2 YYNGEE. CDR3 length equals 15 residues. Losses at the gene ends were 3 bases for V and 2 bases for J; bases not matched to a gene: 4. CDR3 in amino acids: CASSALAGGPYEQYF. CDR3 coding DNA: TGTGCCAGCAGCGCCTTAGCGGGAGGGCCCTACGAGCAGTACTTC.

Only a few counts were recorded for this clone. The chain has TRBV30 and TRBJ1-3; 9 bases are a match to TRBD1. V lost 5 bases to trimming and J lost 0 bases; unmatched junction nucleotides: 2. The germline gives CDR1 GTSNPN, CDR2 SVGIG (reference sequence). The CDR3 totals 14 residues. CDR3 sequence: CAWGQGSSGNTIYF. The CDR3 region has the DNA TGTGCCTGGGGACAGGGGTCCTCTGGAAACACCATATATTTT.

CDR3 DNA: TGTGCCAGCAGCACCCAGGGGTCCAACGTCCTGACTTTC. This translates into CASSTQGSNVLTF. This sequence joins TRBV9 and TRBJ2-6, with a weak D call TRBD1 (6 bases). Looked up from germline, CDR1 is SGDLS and CDR2 is YYNGEE. V lost 4 bases to trimming and J lost 8 bases, with 10 bases between them. The CDR3 covers 13 residues.

The V and J genes are TRBV7-6 and TRBJ1-3, with D tentatively TRBD1 (5 bases). The CDR3 extends over 14 amino acids. CDR1 and CDR2 from the germline V gene are SGHVS and FNYEAQ. V was shortened by 5 bases and J by 3 bases, with 11 bases between the two germline ends. CDR3 DNA sequence: TGTGCCAGCAGCCCCCAAGGGGATGGAAACACCATATATTTT. It yields the protein CASSPQGDGNTIYF.

This chain joins TRBV2 and TRBJ2-5; 9 bases agree with TRBD2. Germline CDR1 is SNHLY and CDR2 is FYNNEI. V lost 7 bases and J lost 2; bases outside the gene matches: 2. The CDR3 covers 13 residues. CDR3: CASISGRQETQYF. The CDR3 DNA reads as TGTGCCAGCATAAGCGGGAGGCAAGAGACCCAGTACTTC. The full variable domain, with the rest looked up from reference TRBV2 and TRBJ2-5, is EPEVTQTPSHQVTQMGQEVILRCVPISNHLYFYWYRQILGQKVEFLVSFYNNEISEKSEIFDDQFSVERPDGSNFTLKIRSTKLEDSAMYFCASISGRQETQYFGPGTRLLVL.

The rearrangement uses TRBV19 and TRBJ2-5; possibly TRBD2 for D (6 bases). V lost 5 bases and J lost 2, with 15 bases in between. The CDR3 spans 15 residues. Germline CDR1 reads LNHDA; CDR2 reads SQIVND (reference sequence). CDR3 residues: CASSWRGIGQETQYF. The DNA of the CDR3 is TGTGCCAGTAGTTGGAGGGGAATCGGGCAAGAGACCCAGTACTTC.

CDR3 bases: TGTGCCACCCACCCGGGACTAGCAATACAAGAGACCCAGTACTTC. Translation gives CATHPGLAIQETQYF. The rearrangement joins TRBV7-2 to TRBJ2-5, with 9 bases that match TRBD2. Germline V CDR1 and CDR2: SGHTA, FQGNSA. The CDR3 totals 15 residues. V gave up 10 bases and J gave up 2 bases; unmatched junction bases: 11.

This clone was counted only a few times. V gene TRBV4-1 combines with J gene TRBJ2-7, with 12 bases fitting TRBD2. Germline V gene lookup returns CDR1 MGHRA and CDR2 YSYEKL. V lost 1 base, J lost 0 bases, and 1 base stayed unmatched. CDR3 length equals 16 residues. The chain's CDR3 is CASSQGTSGNSYEQYF. CDR3 bases: TGCGCCAGCAGCCAAGGGACTAGCGGGAACTCCTACGAGCAGTACTTC.

The chain is built from TRBV28 and TRBJ1-2, with D maybe TRBD1 (6 bases). The CDR3 consists of 12 residues. The germline gives CDR1 MDHEN, CDR2 SYDVKM. V lost 4 bases and J 7 bases, leaving 10 bases between the germline ends. CDR3 amino acids: CASSSGGGGYTF. The DNA for the CDR3 is TGTGCCAGCAGTTCTGGGGGCGGTGGCTACACCTTC.

The gene calls are TRBV29-1 and TRBJ2-5; the D gene is possibly TRBD2 (5 bases). The CDR3 covers 12 residues. Trimming took 4 bases from V and 2 from J, leaving 8 bases between them. Germline loops: CDR1 SQVTM, CDR2 ANQGSEA. The CDR3 reads CSVGLNQETQYF. DNA for the CDR3: TGCAGCGTTGGACTAAATCAAGAGACCCAGTACTTC.

The V and J genes are TRBV5-8 and TRBJ2-5, with TRBD1 identical over 7 bases. The CDR3 extends over 16 amino acids. CDR1 is SGHTS and CDR2 is YDEGEE in the germline V gene. J gave up 4 bases and V 4 bases, and 13 bases lay outside the gene matches. CDR3 loop: CASSPAGGTTGETQYF. DNA of the CDR3: TGTGCCAGCAGCCCGGCAGGGGGTACCACTGGAGAGACCCAGTACTTC.

The chain uses TRBV28 and TRBJ2-3; possibly TRBD2 for D (6 bases). The CDR3 extends over 13 amino acids. Deletions cut 7 bases from V and 8 bases from J, with 16 bases between. The germline gives CDR1 MDHEN, CDR2 SYDVKM. CDR3 sequence: CASTQGGQFTQYF. In DNA form, the CDR3 reads TGTGCCAGCACCCAAGGAGGGCAGTTTACGCAGTATTTT.